The clone carrying this T cell receptor (beta chain) was detected many times. Amplification targeted TCR beta CDR3 regions from RNA transcripts. First-round RT-PCR of the TCR CDR3 relied on the HTBI primer set. One entry per CDR3 protein results from TCRdb running MiXCR on the multiplex PCR reads. Among 350,000 or so distinct CDR3 sequences listed, over 15% were seen once. The data originate from a study of T cells in Graves' hyperthyroidism and ophthalmopathy. Whole-study context: Upon initial diagnosis and before any treatment, peripheral blood was collected.

This CDR3 has 12 amino acids. Germline V gives CDR1 MNHEY, CDR2 SVGEGT. Trimming cost V 8 bases and J 2 bases, with 9 bases left between them. This clonotype was obtained from a woman aged 40 to 49 with Graves' ophthalmopathy. What was sequenced was blood. The V gene is TRBV6-2 or TRBV6-3, the J gene TRBJ1-1; no reliable D call. The CDR3 DNA sequence: TGTGCCAGCGAGGGCCCAAACACTGAAGCTTTCTTT. This encodes CASEGPNTEAFF.